This T cell receptor beta chain was retrieved from a study of cytomegalovirus exposure and HLA in healthy donors. In the case of this clone: Its target is not known.

This CDR3 has 15 residues. The V gene lost 7 bases and the J gene lost 2 bases, with 15 bases spanning the gap. Germline CDR1 is LNHDA and CDR2 is SQIVND (reference sequence). Overall study findings and caveats: Reported findings show TCR beta sequences accurately forecast HLA-A and HLA-B alleles in most subjects. Later examination showed HLA-associated TCR beta chains had greater clonal expansion than equally common others.

Researchers ran the PCR with 60 Vbeta and 13 Jbeta primers. Libraries were prepared by immunoSEQ multiplex PCR; TCRdb keeps only in-frame clonotypes and omits some of them. Of 75,000 to 80,000 clones in the sample, just over 70% were seen once. This TCR derives from a man aged 60 to 69 in good health and CMV-seropositive. The chain employs TRBV19 and TRBJ1-5; D call uncertain. Sequencing input: PBMCs. The CDR3 loop reads CASNWAFKGNQPQHF. CDR3 coding DNA: TGTGCCAGTAATTGGGCTTTCAAGGGCAATCAGCCCCAGCATTTT.